This T cell receptor (beta chain) was sequenced for a study of CD8 T cells in Susac syndrome. General study points: By the study's own acknowledgment, its TCR sequencing and HLA analysis included relatively few individuals.

In regard to this clonotype: Its antigen is as yet unknown.

TCR beta sequencing covered blood CD8+ and CD4+ T cells. It was healthy donors who served as the controls, matched for age and sex. Germline V gives CDR1 SGHRS, CDR2 YFSETQ. This CDR3 is built from 17 residues. Germline trimming cut 4 bases from V and 2 bases from J; bases unmatched to any gene: 7. The RNA, roughly 0.45 to 1 ug, was put through reverse transcription using random hexamers. Multiplex PCR with immunoSEQ amplified the TCR beta CDR3 across 54 Vbeta and 13 Jbeta. TCRdb reprocessed the immunoSEQ multiplex PCR reads with MiXCR, giving one entry per CDR3 protein. Of 80,000 or so distinct CDR3 sequences detected, roughly 94% appear once; the ten largest clones hold 0.26%.

This chain links TRBV5-1 with TRBJ2-5; 14 nucleotides line up with TRBD2. The sample comprised CD8+ T cells from PBMCs. The source of this sequence is a human donor in good health. CDR3 region: CASSPWTSGGSQETQYF. DNA for the CDR3: TGCGCCAGCAGCCCATGGACTAGCGGGGGGTCACAAGAGACCCAGTACTTC.